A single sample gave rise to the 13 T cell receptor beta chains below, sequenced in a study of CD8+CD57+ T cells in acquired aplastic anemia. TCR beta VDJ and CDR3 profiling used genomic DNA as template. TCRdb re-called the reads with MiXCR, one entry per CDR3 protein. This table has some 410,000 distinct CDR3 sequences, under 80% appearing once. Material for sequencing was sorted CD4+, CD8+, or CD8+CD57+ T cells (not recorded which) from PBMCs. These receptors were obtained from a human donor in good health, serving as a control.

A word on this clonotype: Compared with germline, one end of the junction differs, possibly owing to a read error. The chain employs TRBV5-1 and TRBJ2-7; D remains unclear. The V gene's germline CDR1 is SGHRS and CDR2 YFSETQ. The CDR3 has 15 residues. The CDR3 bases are TGTGCCAGCAGCTTATCCGCGACACCGAACTACGAGCAGTACTTC. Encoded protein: CASSLSATPNYEQYF.

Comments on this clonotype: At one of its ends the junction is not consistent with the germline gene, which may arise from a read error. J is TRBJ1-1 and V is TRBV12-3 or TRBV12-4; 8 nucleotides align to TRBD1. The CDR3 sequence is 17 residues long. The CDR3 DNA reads TGCGCCAGCAGTTTAGAGTCCTCACAGGGGGTGAACACTGAAGCTTTCTTT. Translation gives CASSLESSQGVNTEAFF.

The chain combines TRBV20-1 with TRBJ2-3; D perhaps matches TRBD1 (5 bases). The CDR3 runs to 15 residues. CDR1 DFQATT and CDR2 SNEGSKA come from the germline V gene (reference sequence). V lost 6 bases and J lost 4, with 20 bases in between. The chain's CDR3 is CSATDSYEQSDTQYF. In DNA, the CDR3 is TGCAGTGCCACCGACAGTTACGAGCAGTCAGATACGCAGTATTTT.

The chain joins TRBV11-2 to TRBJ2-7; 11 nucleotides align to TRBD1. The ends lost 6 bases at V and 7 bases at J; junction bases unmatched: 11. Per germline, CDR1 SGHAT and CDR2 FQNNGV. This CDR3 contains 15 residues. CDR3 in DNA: TGTGCCAGCAGAGGACCGGGACAGGGGGTAGGGGAGCAGTACTTC. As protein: CASRGPGQGVGEQYF.

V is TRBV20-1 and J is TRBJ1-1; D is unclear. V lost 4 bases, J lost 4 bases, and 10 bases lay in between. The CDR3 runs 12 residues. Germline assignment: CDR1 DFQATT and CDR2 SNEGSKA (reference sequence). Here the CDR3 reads CSATNLGTEAFF. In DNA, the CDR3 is TGCAGTGCTACTAACTTGGGCACTGAAGCTTTCTTT.

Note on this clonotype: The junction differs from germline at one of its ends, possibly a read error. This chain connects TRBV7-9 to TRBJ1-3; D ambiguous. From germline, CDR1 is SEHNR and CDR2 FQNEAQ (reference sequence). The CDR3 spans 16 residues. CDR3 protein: CASSLRIHPLGDTIYF. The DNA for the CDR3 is TGTGCCAGCAGCTTACGAATACATCCTCTTGGAGACACCATATATTTT.

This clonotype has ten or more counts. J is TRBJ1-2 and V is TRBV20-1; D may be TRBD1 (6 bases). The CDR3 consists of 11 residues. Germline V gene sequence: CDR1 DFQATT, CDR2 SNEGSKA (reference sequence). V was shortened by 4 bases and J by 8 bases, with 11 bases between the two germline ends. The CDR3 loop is CSATGAGGYTF. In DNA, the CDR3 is TGCAGTGCTACAGGGGCGGGAGGCTACACCTTC.

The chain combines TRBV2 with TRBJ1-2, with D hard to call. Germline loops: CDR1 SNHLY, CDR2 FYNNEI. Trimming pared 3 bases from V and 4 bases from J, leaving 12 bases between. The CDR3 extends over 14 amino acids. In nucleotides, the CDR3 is TGTGCCAGCAGTGACCGTCAATCTAGCTATGGCTACACCTTC. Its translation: CASSDRQSSYGYTF.

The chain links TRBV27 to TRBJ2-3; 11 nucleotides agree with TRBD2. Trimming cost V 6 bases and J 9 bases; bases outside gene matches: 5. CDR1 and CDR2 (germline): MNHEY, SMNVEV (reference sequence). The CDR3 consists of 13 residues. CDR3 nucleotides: TGTGCCAGCAGCCTAGGGACTAGCGGAACGCAGTATTTT. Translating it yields CASSLGTSGTQYF.

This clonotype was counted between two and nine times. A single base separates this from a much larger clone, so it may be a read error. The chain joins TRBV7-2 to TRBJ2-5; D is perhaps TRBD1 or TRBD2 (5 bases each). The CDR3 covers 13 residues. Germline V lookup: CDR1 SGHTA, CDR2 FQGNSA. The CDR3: CASSRDAQGTQYF. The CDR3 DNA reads TGTGCCAGCAGCCGGGACGCCCAAGGGACCCAGTACTTC. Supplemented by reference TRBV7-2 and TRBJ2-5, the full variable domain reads GAGVSQSPSNKVTEKGKDVELRCDPISGHTALYWYRQSLGQGLEFLIYFQGNSAPDKSGLPSDRFSAERTGGSVSTLTIQRTQQEDSAVYLCASSRDAQGTQYFGPGTRLLVL.

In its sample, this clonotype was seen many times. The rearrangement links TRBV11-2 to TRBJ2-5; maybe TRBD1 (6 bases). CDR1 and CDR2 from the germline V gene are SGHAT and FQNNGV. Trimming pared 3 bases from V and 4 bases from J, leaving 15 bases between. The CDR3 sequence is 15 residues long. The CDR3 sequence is CASSFALQGGETQYF. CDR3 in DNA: TGTGCCAGCAGCTTCGCCCTACAGGGCGGAGAGACCCAGTACTTC.

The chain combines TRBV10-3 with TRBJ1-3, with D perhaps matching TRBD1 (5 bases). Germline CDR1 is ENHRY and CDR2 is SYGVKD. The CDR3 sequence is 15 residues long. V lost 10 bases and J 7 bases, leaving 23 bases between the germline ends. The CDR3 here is CATKRGWGVGNTIYF. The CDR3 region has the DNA TGTGCCACGAAACGGGGGTGGGGAGTTGGTAACACCATATATTTT.

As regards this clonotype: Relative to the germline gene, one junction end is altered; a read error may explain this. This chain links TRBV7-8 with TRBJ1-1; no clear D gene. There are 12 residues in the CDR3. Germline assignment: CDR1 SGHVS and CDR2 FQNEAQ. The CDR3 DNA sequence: TGTGCCAGCAGCTTAGAGAACACTGAAGCTTCCTTT. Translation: CASSLENTEASF.